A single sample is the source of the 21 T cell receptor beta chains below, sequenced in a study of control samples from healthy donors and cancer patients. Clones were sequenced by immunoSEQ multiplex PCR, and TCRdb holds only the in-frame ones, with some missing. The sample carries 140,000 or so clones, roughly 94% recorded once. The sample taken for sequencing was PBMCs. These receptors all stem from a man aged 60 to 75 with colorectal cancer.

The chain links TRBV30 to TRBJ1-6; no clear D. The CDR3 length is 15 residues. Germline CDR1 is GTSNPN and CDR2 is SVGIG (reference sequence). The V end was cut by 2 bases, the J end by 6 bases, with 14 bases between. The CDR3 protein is CAWSSPPATNSPLHF. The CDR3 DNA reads TGTGCCTGGAGTTCCCCCCCGGCCACTAATTCACCCCTCCACTTT.

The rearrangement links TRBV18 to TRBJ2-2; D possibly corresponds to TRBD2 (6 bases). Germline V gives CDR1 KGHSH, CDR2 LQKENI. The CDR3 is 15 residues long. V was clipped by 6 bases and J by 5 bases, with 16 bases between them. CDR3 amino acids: CASSAGTPGTGELFF. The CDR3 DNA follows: TGTGCCAGCTCGGCCGGGACTCCGGGGACCGGGGAGCTGTTTTTT.

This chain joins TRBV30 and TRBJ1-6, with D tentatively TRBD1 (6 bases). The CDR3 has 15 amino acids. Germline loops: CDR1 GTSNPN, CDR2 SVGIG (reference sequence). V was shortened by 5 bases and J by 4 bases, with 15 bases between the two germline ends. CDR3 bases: TGTGCCTGGGGTACGGGGGGGGCATATAATTCACCCCTCCACTTT. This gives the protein CAWGTGGAYNSPLHF.

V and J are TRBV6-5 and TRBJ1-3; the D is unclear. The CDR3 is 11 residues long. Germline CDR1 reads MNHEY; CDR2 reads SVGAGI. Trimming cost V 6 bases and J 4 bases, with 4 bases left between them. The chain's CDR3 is CASRAGNTIYF. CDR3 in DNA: TGTGCCAGCAGGGCAGGAAACACCATATATTTT.

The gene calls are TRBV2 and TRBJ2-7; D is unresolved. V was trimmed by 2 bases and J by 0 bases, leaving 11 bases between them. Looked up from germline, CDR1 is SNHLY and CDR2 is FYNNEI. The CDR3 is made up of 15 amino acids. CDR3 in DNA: TGTGCCAGCAGTGAATCTAGGCACAGCTCCTACGAGCAGTACTTC. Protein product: CASSESRHSSYEQYF.

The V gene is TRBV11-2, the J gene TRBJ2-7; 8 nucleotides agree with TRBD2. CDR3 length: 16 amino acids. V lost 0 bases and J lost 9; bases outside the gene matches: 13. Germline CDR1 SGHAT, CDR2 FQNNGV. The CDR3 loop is CASSLEARGDPGGQYF. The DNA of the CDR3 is TGTGCCAGCAGCTTAGAGGCGCGGGGGGATCCCGGGGGGCAGTACTTC.

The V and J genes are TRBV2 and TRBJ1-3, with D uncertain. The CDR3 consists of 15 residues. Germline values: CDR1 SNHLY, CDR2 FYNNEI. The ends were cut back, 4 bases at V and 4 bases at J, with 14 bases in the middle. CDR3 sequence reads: CASSGGRAPGNTIYF. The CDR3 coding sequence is TGTGCCAGCAGTGGTGGGAGGGCGCCCGGAAACACCATATATTTT. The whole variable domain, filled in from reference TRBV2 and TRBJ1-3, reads EPEVTQTPSHQVTQMGQEVILRCVPISNHLYFYWYRQILGQKVEFLVSFYNNEISEKSEIFDDQFSVERPDGSNFTLKIRSTKLEDSAMYFCASSGGRAPGNTIYFGEGSWLTVV.

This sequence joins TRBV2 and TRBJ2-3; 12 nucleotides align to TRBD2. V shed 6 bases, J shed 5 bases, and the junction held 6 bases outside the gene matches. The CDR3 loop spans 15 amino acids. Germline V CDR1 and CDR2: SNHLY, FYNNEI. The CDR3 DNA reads TGTGCCAGCAGCACTAGCGGGGGGAAGGTAGATACGCAGTATTTT. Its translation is CASSTSGGKVDTQYF. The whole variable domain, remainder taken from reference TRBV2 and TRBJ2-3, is EPEVTQTPSHQVTQMGQEVILRCVPISNHLYFYWYRQILGQKVEFLVSFYNNEISEKSEIFDDQFSVERPDGSNFTLKIRSTKLEDSAMYFCASSTSGGKVDTQYFGPGTRLTVL.

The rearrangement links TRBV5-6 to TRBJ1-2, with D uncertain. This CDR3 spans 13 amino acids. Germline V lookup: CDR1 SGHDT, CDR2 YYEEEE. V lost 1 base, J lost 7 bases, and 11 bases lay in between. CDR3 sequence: CASSLWMEIGYTF. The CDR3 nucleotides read TGTGCCAGCAGCTTGTGGATGGAAATTGGCTACACCTTC.

CDR3 sequence reads: CASRRGQDADTQYF. The CDR3 region has the DNA TGTGCCAGCAGGAGAGGACAGGATGCAGATACGCAGTATTTT. The chain uses TRBV6-5 and TRBJ2-3; 7 bases are a match to TRBD1. J lost 4 bases, V lost 6 bases, and 7 bases had no gene match. The CDR3 sequence is 14 residues long. Germline CDR1 and CDR2: MNHEY and SVGAGI.

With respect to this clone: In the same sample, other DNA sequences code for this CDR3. In nucleotides, the CDR3 is TGTGCCAGCAGTTTCCCAACGGGAAGCTACACCTTC. Encoded protein: CASSFPTGSYTF. The rearrangement uses TRBV28 and TRBJ1-2, with D hard to call. Trimming cost V 3 bases and J 9 bases, with 11 bases left between them. The CDR3 runs 12 residues. Germline V gene data show CDR1 as MDHEN and CDR2 as SYDVKM.

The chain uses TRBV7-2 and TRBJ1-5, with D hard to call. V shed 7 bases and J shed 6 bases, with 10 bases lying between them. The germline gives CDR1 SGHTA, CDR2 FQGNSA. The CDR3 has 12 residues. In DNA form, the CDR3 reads TGTGCCAGCACCGAAGGAGGTCAGCCCCAGCATTTT. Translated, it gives CASTEGGQPQHF.

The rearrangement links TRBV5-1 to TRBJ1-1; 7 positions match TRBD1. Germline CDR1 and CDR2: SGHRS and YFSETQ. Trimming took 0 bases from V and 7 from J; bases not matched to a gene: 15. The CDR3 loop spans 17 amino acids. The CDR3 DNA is TGCGCCAGCAGCTTGGGAACTTTCCAGCGACAGGGCATTGAAGCTTTCTTT. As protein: CASSLGTFQRQGIEAFF.

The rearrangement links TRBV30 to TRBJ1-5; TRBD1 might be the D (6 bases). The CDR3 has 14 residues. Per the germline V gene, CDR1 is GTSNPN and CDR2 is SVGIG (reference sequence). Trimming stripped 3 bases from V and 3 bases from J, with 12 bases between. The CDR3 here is CAWRGAGHNQPQHF. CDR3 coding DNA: TGTGCCTGGAGGGGGGCAGGGCACAATCAGCCCCAGCATTTT.

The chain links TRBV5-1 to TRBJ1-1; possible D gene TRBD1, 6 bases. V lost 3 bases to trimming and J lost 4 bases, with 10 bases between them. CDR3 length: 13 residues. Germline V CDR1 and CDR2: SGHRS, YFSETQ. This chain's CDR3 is CASSYSRGTEAFF. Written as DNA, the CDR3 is TGCGCCAGCAGCTACTCCAGGGGCACTGAAGCTTTCTTT.

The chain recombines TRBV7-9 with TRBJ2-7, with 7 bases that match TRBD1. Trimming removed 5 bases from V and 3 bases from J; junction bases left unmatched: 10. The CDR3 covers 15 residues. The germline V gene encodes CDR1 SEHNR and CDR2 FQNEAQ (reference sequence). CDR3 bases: TGTGCCAGCAGCGATATGACAGGGCTTAACTACGAGCAGTACTTC. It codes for CASSDMTGLNYEQYF. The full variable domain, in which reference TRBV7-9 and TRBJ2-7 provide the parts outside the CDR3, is DTGVSQNPRHKITKRGQNVTFRCDPISEHNRLYWYRQTLGQGPEFLTYFQNEAQLEKSRLLSDRFSAERPKGSFSTLEIQRTEQGDSAMYLCASSDMTGLNYEQYFGPGTRLTVT.

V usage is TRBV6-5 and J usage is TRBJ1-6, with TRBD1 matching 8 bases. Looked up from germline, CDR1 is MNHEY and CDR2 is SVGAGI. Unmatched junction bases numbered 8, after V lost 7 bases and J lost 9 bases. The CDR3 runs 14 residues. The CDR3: CASIDRGWASPLHF. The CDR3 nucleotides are TGTGCCAGCATCGACAGGGGATGGGCTTCACCCCTCCACTTT.

The CDR3 nucleotides are TGTGCCAGCAGCTTGGACAGGGGGTTTCCAGATACGCAGTATTTT. The encoded protein is CASSLDRGFPDTQYF. The chain carries TRBV5-8 and TRBJ2-3, with 8 bases aligning to TRBD1. V dropped 0 bases and J dropped 4; count of bases not matched to a gene: 4. The CDR3 is made up of 15 amino acids. Germline lookup yields CDR1 SGHTS and CDR2 YDEGEE.

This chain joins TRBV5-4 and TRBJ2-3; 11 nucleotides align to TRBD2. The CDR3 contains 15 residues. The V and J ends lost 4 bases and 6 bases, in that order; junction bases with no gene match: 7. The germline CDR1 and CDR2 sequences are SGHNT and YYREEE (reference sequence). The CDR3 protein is CASSVSGGAGDTQYF. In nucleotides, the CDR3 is TGTGCCAGCAGCGTTAGCGGGGGGGCGGGGGATACGCAGTATTTT.

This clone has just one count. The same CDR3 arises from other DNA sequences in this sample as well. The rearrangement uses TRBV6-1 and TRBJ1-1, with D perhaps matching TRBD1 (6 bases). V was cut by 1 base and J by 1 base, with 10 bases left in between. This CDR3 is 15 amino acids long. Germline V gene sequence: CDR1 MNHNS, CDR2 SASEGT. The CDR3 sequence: CASSEGAGANTEAFF. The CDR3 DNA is TGTGCCAGCAGTGAAGGCGCGGGGGCGAACACTGAAGCTTTCTTT.

CDR3 in amino acids: CASSRADLISPLHF. CDR3 sequence (DNA): TGTGCCAGCAGTAGAGCAGACCTTATTTCACCCCTCCACTTT. J is TRBJ1-6 and V is TRBV6-5; D is undetermined. V lost 5 bases, J lost 9 bases, and 14 bases lay in between. This CDR3 has 14 amino acids. Germline V gives CDR1 MNHEY, CDR2 SVGAGI.